The present TCR beta chain was sequenced within a study of blood T cell repertoires in COVID-19. Study at large: Acute and convalescent COVID-19 samples came from the United States, Italy and Spain. Nucleic acid was either cDNA or gDNA, and it came from T cells, B-cell-depleted T cells, or PBMCs.

V was clipped by 6 bases and J by 0 bases, with 20 bases between them. Germline V gene data show CDR1 as SGHKS and CDR2 as YYEKEE (reference sequence). The CDR3 covers 17 residues. Measured with immunoSEQ multiplex PCR; TCRdb has only the in-frame clones, and not every one. The sample has 240,000 or so clones, 86% seen once. V usage is TRBV5-5 and J usage is TRBJ2-3; D perhaps matches TRBD2 (7 bases). This TCR was recovered from an older man with acute or convalescent COVID-19. The sequenced sample consisted of peripheral blood. For the CDR3, the DNA is TGTGCCAGCAATTGGGGGGGCGGAGGTCGAAGCACAGATACGCAGTATTTT. Its translation is CASNWGGGGRSTDTQYF.